A single sample is the source of the 27 T cell receptor beta chains below, sequenced in a study of cytomegalovirus exposure and HLA in healthy donors. PCR involved 60 Vbeta and 13 Jbeta primers. TCRdb's table, derived via immunoSEQ multiplex PCR, lists solely in-frame clones and lacks some. The table includes 150,000 to 200,000 clones, 81% detected once. The sample was PBMCs. These receptors all come from a man aged 18 to 35 in good health and CMV-seronegative.

The gene calls are TRBV27 and TRBJ1-4; D is undetermined. Germline V CDR1 and CDR2: MNHEY, SMNVEV (reference sequence). V lost 5 bases, J lost 7 bases, and 14 bases lay in between. The CDR3 has 14 amino acids. The CDR3 here is CASSPVTSSEKLFF. The CDR3 region has the DNA TGTGCCAGCAGTCCGGTTACGTCTAGTGAAAAACTGTTTTTT.

This clone was recorded a few times. The CDR3 nucleotides read TGTGCCACCAGCAGAGATCACAGGGACACTGAAGCTTTCTTT. Translating gives CATSRDHRDTEAFF. The rearrangement joins TRBV15 to TRBJ1-1, with a weak D call TRBD1 (6 bases). Trimming removed 0 bases from V and 3 bases from J, with 8 bases in between. The CDR3 is 14 amino acids. In germline, CDR1 is LNHNV, CDR2 YYDKDF (reference sequence).

In its sample, this clone was seen once. The V gene is TRBV2, the J gene TRBJ2-3; tentatively, D is TRBD1 (6 bases). This CDR3 has 14 residues. The germline V gene has CDR1 SNHLY and CDR2 FYNNEI. V was cut by 6 bases and J by 0 bases, with 10 bases left in between. CDR3 amino acids: CASRKGESTDTQYF. In DNA, the CDR3 is TGTGCCAGCAGAAAGGGGGAGAGCACAGATACGCAGTATTTT.

Only one count was recorded for this clone. The V call is TRBV29-1, the J call TRBJ2-1; TRBD2 matches 16 bases. V dropped 0 bases and J dropped 8; count of bases not matched to a gene: 4. In germline, CDR1 is SQVTM, CDR2 ANQGSEA. The CDR3 has 16 residues. Here the CDR3 reads CSVEDGTSGRVDEQFF. The CDR3 bases are TGCAGCGTTGAAGACGGGACTAGCGGGAGGGTTGATGAGCAGTTCTTC.

The count of this clone is one. The chain carries TRBV7-9 and TRBJ2-1, with a weak D call TRBD2 (5 bases). V lost 5 bases to trimming and J lost 10 bases, with 18 bases between them. This CDR3 spans 14 amino acids. Per the germline V gene, CDR1 is SEHNR and CDR2 is FQNEAQ (reference sequence). The CDR3 spells CASSRGRGIIEQFF. As DNA, the CDR3 is TGTGCCAGCAGCCGAGGTAGAGGGATCATAGAGCAGTTCTTC. Supplemented by reference TRBV7-9 and TRBJ2-1, the full variable domain reads DTGVSQNPRHKITKRGQNVTFRCDPISEHNRLYWYRQTLGQGPEFLTYFQNEAQLEKSRLLSDRFSAERPKGSFSTLEIQRTEQGDSAMYLCASSRGRGIIEQFFGPGTRLTVL.

This rearrangement joins TRBV14 to TRBJ2-5, with a possible D match to TRBD2 (8 bases). The CDR3 has 17 residues. With 4 bases removed from V and 5 bases from J, the gap between germline ends came to 23 bases. CDR1 is SGHDN, CDR2 FVKESK, per germline. CDR3 DNA: TGTGCCAGCAGCCCCCTCATCGGGAGGGGGCCGCGGGAGACCCAGTACTTC. Amino acid sequence: CASSPLIGRGPRETQYF.

This clone has a handful of counts. In DNA form, the CDR3 reads TGTGCCAGCAGCTTTGTGGGGGGGGGCACAGATACGCAGTATTTT. This codes for CASSFVGGGTDTQYF. This chain joins TRBV5-8 and TRBJ2-3, with 7 bases matching TRBD2. With 2 bases clipped from V and 1 base from J, the junction kept 4 bases outside the gene matches. Germline assignment: CDR1 SGHTS and CDR2 YDEGEE. The CDR3 spans 15 residues.

This clone was seen a few times. The genes are TRBV7-2 and TRBJ1-5; TRBD1 matches at 7 bases. This CDR3 spans 16 amino acids. Unmatched junction bases numbered 13, after V lost 5 bases and J lost 6 bases. CDR1 SGHTA and CDR2 FQGNSA come from the germline V gene. This CDR3 reads CASSPRHLRQGQPQHF. The CDR3 bases are TGTGCCAGCAGCCCCCGACACTTAAGACAGGGTCAGCCCCAGCATTTT.

The CDR3, as DNA: TGTGCCAGAAGCCTCGGGACCCCGGTCGCGGGGGGGGAGCTGTTTTTT. Translated, it gives CARSLGTPVAGGELFF. The rearrangement uses TRBV5-3 and TRBJ2-2, with D possibly being TRBD2 (6 bases). Being an ORF, TRBV5-3 has a function that is uncertain. The CDR3 is made up of 16 amino acids. The ends were cut back, 4 bases at V and 8 bases at J, with 21 bases in the middle.

The V and J genes are TRBV28 and TRBJ2-7; the D gene is possibly TRBD1 (6 bases). The V end was cut by 6 bases, the J end by 0 bases, with 9 bases between. The CDR3 spans 13 residues. From germline, CDR1 is MDHEN and CDR2 SYDVKM. As DNA, the CDR3 is TGTGCCAGCAGACCACAGGGCTCCTACGAGCAGTACTTC. It translates to CASRPQGSYEQYF.

This chain links TRBV7-2 with TRBJ2-3, with D maybe TRBD1 (6 bases). CDR3 length: 17 amino acids. The ends were cut back, 5 bases at V and 6 bases at J, with 24 bases in the middle. The germline gives CDR1 SGHTA, CDR2 FQGNSA. The CDR3 loop is CASSPRLGAGQVDTQYF. The DNA of the CDR3 is TGTGCCAGCAGCCCTAGACTGGGGGCAGGCCAGGTTGATACGCAGTATTTT.

V is TRBV5-1 and J is TRBJ1-1; the D gene is possibly TRBD1 (6 bases). V shed 0 bases and J shed 4 bases, with 19 bases lying between them. From germline, CDR1 is SGHRS and CDR2 YFSETQ. The CDR3 loop spans 17 amino acids. The CDR3 is CASSLAFVTGLGTEAFF. In DNA, the CDR3 is TGCGCCAGCAGCTTGGCCTTCGTTACAGGGCTTGGCACTGAAGCTTTCTTT.

The gene calls are TRBV28 and TRBJ2-7; 9 bases align to TRBD1. CDR1 and CDR2 from the germline V gene are MDHEN and SYDVKM. The CDR3 is made up of 14 amino acids. Losses at the gene ends were 8 bases for V and 1 base for J; bases not matched to a gene: 6. CDR3 bases: TGTGCCAGCGGAGGACAGGGGACTTCCTACGAGCAGTACTTC. Translation gives CASGGQGTSYEQYF.

The CDR3 sequence: CATSLGGIYNVELFF. The DNA for the CDR3 is TGTGCCACCAGCCTGGGAGGGATATATAATGTAGAACTGTTTTTT. The rearrangement uses TRBV15 and TRBJ1-4; D unclear. The CDR3 extends over 15 amino acids. Trimming shortened V by 5 bases and J by 12 bases, and 22 bases separated the two germline ends. Germline CDR1 LNHNV, CDR2 YYDKDF (reference sequence).

The rearrangement uses TRBV29-1 and TRBJ2-7; 10 bases are a match to TRBD2. The CDR3 is 13 amino acids. V gave up 6 bases and J gave up 4 bases; unmatched junction bases: 6. Germline V gives CDR1 SQVTM, CDR2 ANQGSEA. The CDR3 region is CSVESSGGYEQYF. For the CDR3, the DNA is TGCAGCGTCGAGTCTAGCGGGGGATACGAGCAGTACTTC.

V and J are TRBV5-1 and TRBJ2-3; a weak D match, TRBD1 (5 bases). Germline assignment: CDR1 SGHRS and CDR2 YFSETQ. This CDR3 is built from 14 residues. The germline V and J ends were trimmed by 6 bases and 0 bases, with 11 bases remaining between them. DNA for the CDR3: TGCGCCAGCACTGGGGCAGGGAGCACAGATACGCAGTATTTT. Translation gives CASTGAGSTDTQYF.

This clone was picked up a small number of times. V usage is TRBV18 and J usage is TRBJ1-1; D is ambiguous. The CDR3 length is 14 residues. Trimming took off 3 bases at V and 11 bases at J, with 19 bases between the two ends. Germline lookup yields CDR1 KGHSH and CDR2 LQKENI. CDR3 sequence (DNA): TGTGCCAGCTCACCCCTCCTTGTGGTCGATGAGGCTTTCTTT. Its protein is CASSPLLVVDEAFF.

This clone was seen a single time. The chain uses TRBV11-3 and TRBJ2-5, with a tentative D call TRBD1 (5 bases). The CDR3 length is 13 residues. Trimming removed 5 bases at V and 0 bases at J, with 7 bases between. In germline, CDR1 is SGHNT, CDR2 YENEEA. The CDR3 coding sequence is TGTGCCAGCAGCCTGACAGACCAAGAGACCCAGTACTTC. This codes for CASSLTDQETQYF.

V is TRBV2 and J is TRBJ1-4; D is ambiguous. Germline V gene sequence: CDR1 SNHLY, CDR2 FYNNEI. CDR3 length: 14 amino acids. The V end lost 3 bases, the J end lost 5 bases, and 10 bases lay between the germline ends. CDR3 DNA sequence: TGTGCCAGCAGTGACTCATCCGGGAATGAAAAACTGTTTTTT. Its protein is CASSDSSGNEKLFF.

This sequence joins TRBV11-1 and TRBJ1-2, with D uncertain. The CDR3 consists of 12 residues. Deletions cut 5 bases from V and 3 bases from J, with 7 bases between. Germline CDR1 and CDR2: SGHAT and FQDESV (reference sequence). CDR3 residues: CASSVTDYGYTF. The CDR3 DNA reads TGTGCCAGCAGCGTTACGGACTATGGCTACACCTTC.

The CDR3 region is CAWSVLDNTEAFF. CDR3 DNA sequence: TGTGCCTGGAGTGTACTCGATAACACTGAAGCTTTCTTT. The rearrangement links TRBV30 to TRBJ1-1; the D is unclear. Trimming stripped 0 bases from V and 2 bases from J, with 7 bases between. Germline values: CDR1 GTSNPN, CDR2 SVGIG (reference sequence). The CDR3 consists of 13 residues.

A single count supports this clone. V usage is TRBV9 and J usage is TRBJ2-5, with D possibly matching TRBD2 (6 bases). The CDR3 covers 14 residues. Germline CDR1 and CDR2: SGDLS and YYNGEE. Trimming pared 4 bases from V and 9 bases from J, leaving 19 bases between. The CDR3 is CASSPRDSSRAQYF. The CDR3 region has the DNA TGTGCCAGCAGCCCCCGGGACTCCTCCCGGGCCCAGTACTTC.

This chain joins TRBV7-2 and TRBJ2-2, with D possibly matching TRBD1 (6 bases). Germline CDR1 and CDR2: SGHTA and FQGNSA. The V end was cut by 3 bases, the J end by 2 bases, with 22 bases between. This CDR3 comprises 19 residues. In DNA form, the CDR3 reads TGTGCCAGCAGCTTTGTCTCCGGGACACACGGAAGAAACACCGGGGAGCTGTTTTTT. Its protein product is CASSFVSGTHGRNTGELFF. Supplemented by reference TRBV7-2 and TRBJ2-2, the full variable domain reads GAGVSQSPSNKVTEKGKDVELRCDPISGHTALYWYRQSLGQGLEFLIYFQGNSAPDKSGLPSDRFSAERTGGSVSTLTIQRTQQEDSAVYLCASSFVSGTHGRNTGELFFGEGSRLTVL.

The J gene is TRBJ2-3, the V gene TRBV5-1, with TRBD1 identical over 7 bases. The V gene's germline CDR1 is SGHRS and CDR2 YFSETQ. The CDR3 covers 14 residues. The V and J ends lost 3 bases and 4 bases, in that order; junction bases with no gene match: 5. CDR3 sequence: CASSSTQGPDTQYF. CDR3 coding DNA: TGCGCCAGCAGCTCGACACAGGGGCCAGATACGCAGTATTTT.

The V call is TRBV6-6, the J call TRBJ2-5; D ambiguous. The DNA end is a closer match to TRBJ2-7, so the J assignment may be wrong. Germline CDR1 reads MNHNY; CDR2 reads SVGAGI (reference sequence). CDR3 length: 13 residues. As DNA, the CDR3 is TGTGCCAGCAGTTACTCTTCTCCTAGCGAGCAGTACTTC. Translating it yields CASSYSSPSEQYF.

The chain combines TRBV29-1 with TRBJ1-5; TRBD1 agrees at 7 bases. CDR3 size: 13 residues. Trimming cost V 8 bases and J 2 bases; bases outside gene matches: 6. Germline V gives CDR1 SQVTM, CDR2 ANQGSEA. The CDR3 nucleotides are TGCAGCACGTACAGGGGCGGCAATCAGCCCCAGCATTTT. It yields the protein CSTYRGGNQPQHF.

The chain combines TRBV7-9 with TRBJ2-1; TRBD2 might be the D (5 bases). Trimming took 3 bases from V and 4 from J, leaving 13 bases between them. The CDR3 contains 15 residues. Germline V CDR1 and CDR2: SEHNR, FQNEAQ (reference sequence). The CDR3 DNA is TGTGCCAGCAGCTTGTCTGGTGGGGAGTACAATGAGCAGTTCTTC. Encoded protein: CASSLSGGEYNEQFF.